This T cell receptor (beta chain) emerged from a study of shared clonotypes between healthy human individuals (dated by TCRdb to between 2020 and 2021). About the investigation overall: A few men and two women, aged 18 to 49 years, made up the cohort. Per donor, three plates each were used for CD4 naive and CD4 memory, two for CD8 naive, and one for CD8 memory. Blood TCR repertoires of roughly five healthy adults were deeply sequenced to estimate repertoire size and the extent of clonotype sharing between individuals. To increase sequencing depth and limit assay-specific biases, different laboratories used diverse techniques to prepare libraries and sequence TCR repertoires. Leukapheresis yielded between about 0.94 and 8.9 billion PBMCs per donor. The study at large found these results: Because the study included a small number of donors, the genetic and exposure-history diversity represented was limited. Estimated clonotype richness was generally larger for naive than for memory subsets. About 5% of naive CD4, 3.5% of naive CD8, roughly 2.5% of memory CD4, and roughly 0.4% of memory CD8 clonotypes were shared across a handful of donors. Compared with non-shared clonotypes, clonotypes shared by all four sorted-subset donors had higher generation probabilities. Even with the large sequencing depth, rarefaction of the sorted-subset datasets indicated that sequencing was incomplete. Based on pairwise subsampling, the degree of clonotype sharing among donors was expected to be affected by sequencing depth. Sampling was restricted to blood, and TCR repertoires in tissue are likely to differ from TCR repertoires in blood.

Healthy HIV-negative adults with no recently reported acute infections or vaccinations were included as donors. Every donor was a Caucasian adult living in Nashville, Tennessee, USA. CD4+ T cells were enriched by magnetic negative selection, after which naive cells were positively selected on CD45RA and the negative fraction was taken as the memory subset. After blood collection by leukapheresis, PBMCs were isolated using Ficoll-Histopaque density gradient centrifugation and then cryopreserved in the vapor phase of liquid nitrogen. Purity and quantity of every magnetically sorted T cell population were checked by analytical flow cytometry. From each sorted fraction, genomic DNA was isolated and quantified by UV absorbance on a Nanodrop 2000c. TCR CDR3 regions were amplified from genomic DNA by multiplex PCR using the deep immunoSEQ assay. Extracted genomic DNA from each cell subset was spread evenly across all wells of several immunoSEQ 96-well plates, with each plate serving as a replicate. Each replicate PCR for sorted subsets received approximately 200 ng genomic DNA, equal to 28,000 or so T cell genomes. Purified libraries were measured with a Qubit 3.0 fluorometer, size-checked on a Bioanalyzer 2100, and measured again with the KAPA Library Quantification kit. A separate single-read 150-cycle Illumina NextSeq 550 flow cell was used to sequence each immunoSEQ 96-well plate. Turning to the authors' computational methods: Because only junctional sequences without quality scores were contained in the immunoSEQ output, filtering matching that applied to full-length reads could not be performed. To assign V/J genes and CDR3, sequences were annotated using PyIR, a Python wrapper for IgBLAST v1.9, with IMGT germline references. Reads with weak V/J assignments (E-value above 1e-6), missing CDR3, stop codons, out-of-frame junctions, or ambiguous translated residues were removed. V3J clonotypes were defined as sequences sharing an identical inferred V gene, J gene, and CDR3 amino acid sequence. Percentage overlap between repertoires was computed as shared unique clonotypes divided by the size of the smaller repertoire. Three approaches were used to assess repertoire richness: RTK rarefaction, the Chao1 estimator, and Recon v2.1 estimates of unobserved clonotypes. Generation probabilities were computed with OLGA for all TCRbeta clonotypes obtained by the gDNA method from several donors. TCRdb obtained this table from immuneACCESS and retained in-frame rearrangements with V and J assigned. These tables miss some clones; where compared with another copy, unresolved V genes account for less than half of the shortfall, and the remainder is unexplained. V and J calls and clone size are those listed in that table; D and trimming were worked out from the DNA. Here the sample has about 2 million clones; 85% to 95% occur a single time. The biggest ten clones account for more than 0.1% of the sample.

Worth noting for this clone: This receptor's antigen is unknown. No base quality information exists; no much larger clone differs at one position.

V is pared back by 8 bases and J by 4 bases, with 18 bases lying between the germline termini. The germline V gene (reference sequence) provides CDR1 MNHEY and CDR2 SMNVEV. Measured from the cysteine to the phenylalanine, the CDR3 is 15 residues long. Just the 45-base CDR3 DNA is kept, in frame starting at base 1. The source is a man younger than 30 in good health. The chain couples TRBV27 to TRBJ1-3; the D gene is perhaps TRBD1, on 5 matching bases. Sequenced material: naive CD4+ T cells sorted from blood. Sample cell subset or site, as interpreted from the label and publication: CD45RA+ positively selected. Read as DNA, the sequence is TGTGCCAGCTCTTCCGGGCCGGGGACGGGAAACACCATATATTTT. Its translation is CASSSGPGTGNTIYF.